This T cell receptor beta chain was recorded in a study of T cells in Graves' hyperthyroidism and ophthalmopathy. At least ten counts were recorded for this clonotype. The CDR3 regions of TCR beta were amplified from RNA transcripts. In the first-round RT-PCR of the TCR CDR3, the HTBI primer set was used. TCRdb processed the multiplex PCR reads anew with MiXCR; each CDR3 protein has one entry. The profile shows roughly 180,000 distinct CDR3 sequences, 8% to 9.5% of them singletons. V lost 1 base and J lost 4; bases outside the gene matches: 1. The CDR3 is 14 amino acids. From germline, CDR1 is SGHTA and CDR2 FQGNSA.

Sequenced input: blood. The origin of this receptor is a woman aged 18-29 years with Graves' hyperthyroidism that later progressed to Graves' ophthalmopathy. The chain is built from TRBV7-2 and TRBJ2-3; 8 bases line up with TRBD2. In nucleotides, the CDR3 is TGTGCCAGCAGCTTAGTCGGGGGGGCAGATACGCAGTATTTT. Amino acid sequence: CASSLVGGADTQYF.